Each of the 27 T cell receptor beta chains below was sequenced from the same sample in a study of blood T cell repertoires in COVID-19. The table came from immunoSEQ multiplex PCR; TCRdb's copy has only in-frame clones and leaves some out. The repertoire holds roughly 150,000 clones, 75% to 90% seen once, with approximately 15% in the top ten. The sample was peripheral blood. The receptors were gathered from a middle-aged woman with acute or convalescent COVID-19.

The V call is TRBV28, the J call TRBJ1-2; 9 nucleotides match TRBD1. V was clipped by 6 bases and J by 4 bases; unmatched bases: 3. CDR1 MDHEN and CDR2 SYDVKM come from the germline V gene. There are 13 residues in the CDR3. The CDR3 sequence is CASSEGQGYGYTF. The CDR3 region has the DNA TGTGCCAGCAGCGAGGGACAGGGCTATGGCTACACCTTC.

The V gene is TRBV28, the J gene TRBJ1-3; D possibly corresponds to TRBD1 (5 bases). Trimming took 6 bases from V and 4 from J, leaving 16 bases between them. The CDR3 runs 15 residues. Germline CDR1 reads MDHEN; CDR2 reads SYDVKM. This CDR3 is CASRKPGLEGNTIYF. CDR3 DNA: TGTGCCAGCAGAAAACCGGGACTAGAAGGAAACACCATATATTTT.

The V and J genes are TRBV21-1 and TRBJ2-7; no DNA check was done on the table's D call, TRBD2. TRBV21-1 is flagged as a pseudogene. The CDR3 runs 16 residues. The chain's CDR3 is CARTKRRTSGSHEQYF. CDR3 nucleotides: TGTGCCAGAACCAAGCGTCGGACTAGCGGGAGTCACGAGCAGTACTTC.

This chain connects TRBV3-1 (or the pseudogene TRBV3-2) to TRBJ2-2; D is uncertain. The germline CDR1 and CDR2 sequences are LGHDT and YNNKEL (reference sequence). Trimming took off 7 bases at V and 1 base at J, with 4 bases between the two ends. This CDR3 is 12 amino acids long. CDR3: CASNQNTGELFF. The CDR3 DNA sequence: TGTGCCAGCAATCAGAACACCGGGGAGCTGTTTTTT.

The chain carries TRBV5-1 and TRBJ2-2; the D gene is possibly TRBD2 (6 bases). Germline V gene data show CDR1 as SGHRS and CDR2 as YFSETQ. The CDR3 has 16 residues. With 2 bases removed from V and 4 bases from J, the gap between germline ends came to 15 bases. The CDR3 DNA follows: TGCGCCAGCAGCTTCAACGCGGGGTCCAGCACCGGGGAGCTGTTTTTT. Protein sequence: CASSFNAGSSTGELFF.

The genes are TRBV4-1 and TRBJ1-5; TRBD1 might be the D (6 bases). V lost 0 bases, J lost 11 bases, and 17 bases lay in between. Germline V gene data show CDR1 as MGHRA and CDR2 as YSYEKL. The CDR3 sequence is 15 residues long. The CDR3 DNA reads TGCGCCAGCAGCCAAGATGCGGGGGGCCTGGGGGCCCAGCATTTT. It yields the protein CASSQDAGGLGAQHF.

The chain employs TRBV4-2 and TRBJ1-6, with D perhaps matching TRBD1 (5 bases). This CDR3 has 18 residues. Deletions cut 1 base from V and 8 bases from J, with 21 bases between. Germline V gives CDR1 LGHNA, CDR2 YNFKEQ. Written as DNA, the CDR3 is TGTGCCAGCAGCCAAGGTTCAGCAGGGTTGGGGGAGGATTCACCCCTCCACTTT. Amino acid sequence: CASSQGSAGLGEDSPLHF.

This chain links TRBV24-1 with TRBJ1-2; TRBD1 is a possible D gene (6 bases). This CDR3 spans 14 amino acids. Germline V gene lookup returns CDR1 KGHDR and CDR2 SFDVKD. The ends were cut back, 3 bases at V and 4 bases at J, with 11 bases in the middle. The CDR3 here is CATSDRDTTYGYTF. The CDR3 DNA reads TGTGCCACCAGTGATCGGGACACTACCTATGGCTACACCTTC.

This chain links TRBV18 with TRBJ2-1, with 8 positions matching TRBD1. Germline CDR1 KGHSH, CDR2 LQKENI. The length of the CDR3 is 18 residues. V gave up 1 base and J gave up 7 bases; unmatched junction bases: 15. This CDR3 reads CASSPLNIAGTGDNEQFF. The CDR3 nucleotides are TGTGCCAGCTCACCACTGAATATAGCCGGGACAGGCGATAATGAGCAGTTCTTC.

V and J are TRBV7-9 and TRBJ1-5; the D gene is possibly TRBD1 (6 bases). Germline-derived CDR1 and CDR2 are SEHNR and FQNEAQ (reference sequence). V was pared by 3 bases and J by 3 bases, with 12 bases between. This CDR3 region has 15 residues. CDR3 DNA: TGTGCCAGCAGCTTCCAAGGGACACCCAATCAGCCCCAGCATTTT. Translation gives CASSFQGTPNQPQHF.

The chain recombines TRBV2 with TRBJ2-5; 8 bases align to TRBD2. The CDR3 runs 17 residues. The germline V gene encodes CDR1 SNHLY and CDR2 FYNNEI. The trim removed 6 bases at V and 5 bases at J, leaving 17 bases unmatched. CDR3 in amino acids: CASRDIAGSTAGETQYF. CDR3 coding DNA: TGTGCCAGCAGAGACATAGCGGGGAGTACGGCGGGGGAGACCCAGTACTTC.

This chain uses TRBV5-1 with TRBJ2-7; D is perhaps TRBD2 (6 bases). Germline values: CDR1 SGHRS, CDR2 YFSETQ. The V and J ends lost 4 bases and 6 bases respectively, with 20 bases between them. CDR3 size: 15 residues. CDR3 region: CASSPRGGDFREQYF. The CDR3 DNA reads TGCGCCAGCAGCCCTCGGGGCGGGGATTTCCGCGAGCAGTACTTC.

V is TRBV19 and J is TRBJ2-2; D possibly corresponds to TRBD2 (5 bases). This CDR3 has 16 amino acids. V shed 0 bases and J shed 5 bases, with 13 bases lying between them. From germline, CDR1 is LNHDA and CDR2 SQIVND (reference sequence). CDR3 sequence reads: CASSIERRTRTGELFF. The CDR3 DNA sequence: TGTGCCAGTAGTATAGAGCGGAGGACCAGGACCGGGGAGCTGTTTTTT.

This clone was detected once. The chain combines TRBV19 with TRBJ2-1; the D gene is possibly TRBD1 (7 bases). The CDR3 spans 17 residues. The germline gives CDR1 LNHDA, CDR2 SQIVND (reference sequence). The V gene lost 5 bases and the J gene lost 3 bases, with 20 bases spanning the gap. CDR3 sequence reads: CASSPLPGRGVYNEQFF. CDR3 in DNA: TGTGCCAGTAGTCCCCTCCCGGGCAGGGGGGTCTACAATGAGCAGTTCTTC. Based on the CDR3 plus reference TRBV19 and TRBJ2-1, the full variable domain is DGGITQSPKYLFRKEGQNVTLSCEQNLNHDAMYWYRQDPGQGLRLIYYSQIVNDFQKGDIAEGYSVSREKKESFPLTVTSAQKNPTAFYLCASSPLPGRGVYNEQFFGPGTRLTVL.

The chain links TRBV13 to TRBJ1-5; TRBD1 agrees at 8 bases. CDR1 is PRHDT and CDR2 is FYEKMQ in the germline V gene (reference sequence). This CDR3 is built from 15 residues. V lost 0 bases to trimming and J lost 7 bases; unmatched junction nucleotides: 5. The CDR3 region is CASSLGVAGGQPQHF. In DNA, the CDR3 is TGTGCCAGCAGCTTAGGCGTGGCAGGGGGCCAGCCCCAGCATTTT.

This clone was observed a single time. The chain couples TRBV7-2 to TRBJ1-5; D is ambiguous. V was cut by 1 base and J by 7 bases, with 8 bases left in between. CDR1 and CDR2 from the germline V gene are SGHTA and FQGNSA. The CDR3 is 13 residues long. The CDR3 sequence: CASSLERGQPQHF. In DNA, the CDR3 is TGTGCCAGCAGCTTAGAAAGAGGGCAGCCCCAGCATTTT. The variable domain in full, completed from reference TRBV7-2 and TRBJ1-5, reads GAGVSQSPSNKVTEKGKDVELRCDPISGHTALYWYRQSLGQGLEFLIYFQGNSAPDKSGLPSDRFSAERTGGSVSTLTIQRTQQEDSAVYLCASSLERGQPQHFGDGTRLSIL.

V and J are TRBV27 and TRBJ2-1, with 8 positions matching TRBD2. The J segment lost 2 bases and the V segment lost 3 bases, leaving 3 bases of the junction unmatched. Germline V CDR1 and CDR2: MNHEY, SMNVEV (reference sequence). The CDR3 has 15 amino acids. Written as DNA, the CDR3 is TGTGCCAGCAGTTTGGTAGCGGGACCCTACAATGAGCAGTTCTTC. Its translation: CASSLVAGPYNEQFF.

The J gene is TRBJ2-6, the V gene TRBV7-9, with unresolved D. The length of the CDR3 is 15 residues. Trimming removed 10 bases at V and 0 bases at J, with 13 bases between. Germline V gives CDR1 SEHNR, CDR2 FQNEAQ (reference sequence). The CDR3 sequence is CAIFLQSSGANVLTF. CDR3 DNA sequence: TGTGCCATATTCCTACAGAGCTCTGGGGCCAACGTCCTGACTTTC.

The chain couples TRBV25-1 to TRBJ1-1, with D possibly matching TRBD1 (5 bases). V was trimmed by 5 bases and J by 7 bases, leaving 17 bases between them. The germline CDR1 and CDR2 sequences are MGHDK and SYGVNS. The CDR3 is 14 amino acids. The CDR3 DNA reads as TGTGCCAGCAGTACTGCCGGACAAGCTTTTGAAGCTTTCTTT. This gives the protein CASSTAGQAFEAFF.

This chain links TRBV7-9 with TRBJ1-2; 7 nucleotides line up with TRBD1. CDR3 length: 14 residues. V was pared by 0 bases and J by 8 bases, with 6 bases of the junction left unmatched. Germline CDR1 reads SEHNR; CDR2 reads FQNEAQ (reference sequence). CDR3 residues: CASSLALGDRGYTF. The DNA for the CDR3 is TGTGCCAGCAGCTTAGCTCTGGGGGACAGAGGCTACACCTTC.

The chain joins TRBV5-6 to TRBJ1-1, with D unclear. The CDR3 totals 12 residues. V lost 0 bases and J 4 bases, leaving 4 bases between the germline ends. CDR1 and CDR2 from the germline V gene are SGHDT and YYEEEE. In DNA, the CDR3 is TGTGCCAGCAGCTTGGTCCTCACTGAAGCTTTCTTT. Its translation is CASSLVLTEAFF.

CDR3 bases: TGTGCCAGCTCACCAGGCAAACACACAGATACGCAGTATTTT. Residues: CASSPGKHTDTQYF. The gene calls are TRBV18 and TRBJ2-3; D call uncertain. V was pared by 2 bases and J by 2 bases, with 8 bases between. The CDR3 is 14 amino acids. CDR1 and CDR2 (germline): KGHSH, LQKENI. Based on the CDR3 plus reference TRBV18 and TRBJ2-3, the full variable domain is NAGVMQNPRHLVRRRGQEARLRCSPMKGHSHVYWYRQLPEEGLKFMVYLQKENIIDESGMPKERFSAEFPKEGPSILRIQQVVRGDSAAYFCASSPGKHTDTQYFGPGTRLTVL.

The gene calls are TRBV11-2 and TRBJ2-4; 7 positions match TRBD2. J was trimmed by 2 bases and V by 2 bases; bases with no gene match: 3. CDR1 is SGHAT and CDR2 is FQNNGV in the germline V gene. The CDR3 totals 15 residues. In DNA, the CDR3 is TGTGCCAGCAGCTTAAGCGGGACGACCAAAAACATTCAGTACTTC. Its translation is CASSLSGTTKNIQYF.

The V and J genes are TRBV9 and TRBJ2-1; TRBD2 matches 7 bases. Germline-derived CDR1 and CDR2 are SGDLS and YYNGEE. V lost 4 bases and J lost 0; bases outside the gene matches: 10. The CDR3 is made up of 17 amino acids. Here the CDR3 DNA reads TGTGCCAGCAGCCCCCGGGAGGTCGGAAGCTCCTACAATGAGCAGTTCTTC. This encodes CASSPREVGSSYNEQFF.

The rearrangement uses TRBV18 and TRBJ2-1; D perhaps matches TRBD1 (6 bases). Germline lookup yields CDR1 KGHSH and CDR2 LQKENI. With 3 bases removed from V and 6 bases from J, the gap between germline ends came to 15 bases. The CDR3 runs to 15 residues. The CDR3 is CASSPGADKSNEQFF. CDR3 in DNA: TGTGCCAGCTCACCGGGGGCCGACAAGAGCAATGAGCAGTTCTTC.

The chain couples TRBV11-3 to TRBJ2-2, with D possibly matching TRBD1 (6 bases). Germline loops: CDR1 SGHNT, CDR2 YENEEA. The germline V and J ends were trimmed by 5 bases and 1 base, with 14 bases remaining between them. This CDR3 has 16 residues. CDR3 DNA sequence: TGTGCCAGCAGCCCACGGACAGAGAGGAACACCGGGGAGCTGTTTTTT. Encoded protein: CASSPRTERNTGELFF. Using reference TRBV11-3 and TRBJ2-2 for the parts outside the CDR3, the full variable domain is EAGVVQSPRYKIIEKKQPVAFWCNPISGHNTLYWYLQNLGQGPELLIRYENEEAVDDSQLPKDRFSAERLKGVDSTLKIQPAELGDSAVYLCASSPRTERNTGELFFGEGSRLTVL.

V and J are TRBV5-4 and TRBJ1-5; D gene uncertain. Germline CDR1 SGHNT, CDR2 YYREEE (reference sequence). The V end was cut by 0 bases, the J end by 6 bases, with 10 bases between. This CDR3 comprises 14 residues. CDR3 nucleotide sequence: TGTGCCAGCAGCTTGGACAGAACGTCTCAGCCCCAGCATTTT. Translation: CASSLDRTSQPQHF.